This T cell receptor beta chain emerged from a study of cytomegalovirus exposure and HLA in healthy donors. Findings of the study overall: In vitro confirmation showed three CMV-associated chains to be CMV antigen specific. TCR clusters originating in the first cohort tended to co-occur in the 110 or so validation repertoires, according to a later analysis. Most TCR sequences were seen very rarely across donors, but some public TCRs occurred in many.

Trimming shortened V by 2 bases and J by 3 bases, and 14 bases separated the two germline ends. Germline loops: CDR1 MDHEN, CDR2 SYDVKM. The CDR3 totals 16 residues. A word on this clone: What it binds is not known.

The donors were part of the validation cohort of 95 to 150 subjects. That cohort was separate from the first cohort, which comprised several hundred subjects. Assay used: immunoSEQ multiplex PCR; TCRdb lists only in-frame clones, some missing. The sample lists about 110,000 clones; nearly 97% were seen once. The J gene is TRBJ1-5, the V gene TRBV28, with D tentatively TRBD1 (5 bases). The sample was PBMCs. This TCR came from a woman aged 18-35 years in good health and CMV-seronegative. CDR3 sequence (DNA): TGTGCCAGCAGTTTAGTGGTCAGGGAATCCAATCAGCCCCAGCATTTT. Protein product: CASSLVVRESNQPQHF.